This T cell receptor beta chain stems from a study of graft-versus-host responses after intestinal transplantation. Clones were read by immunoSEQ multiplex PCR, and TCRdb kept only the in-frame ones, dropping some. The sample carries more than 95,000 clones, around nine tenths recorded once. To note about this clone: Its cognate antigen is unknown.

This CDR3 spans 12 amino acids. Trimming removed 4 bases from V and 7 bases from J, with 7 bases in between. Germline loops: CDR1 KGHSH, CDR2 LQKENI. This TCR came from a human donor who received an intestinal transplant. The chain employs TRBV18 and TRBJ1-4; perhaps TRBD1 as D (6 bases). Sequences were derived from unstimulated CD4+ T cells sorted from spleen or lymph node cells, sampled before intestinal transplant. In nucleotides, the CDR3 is TGTGCCAGCTCACAAGGGGGTGAAAAACTGTTTTTT. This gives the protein CASSQGGEKLFF.